This TCR beta chain appears in the sequencing data of a study of siplizumab effects on memory and regulatory T cells. General observations from the study: Treg origin accounted for an average of 68.8% of mappable alloreactive CD4+ clones with siplizumab and roughly 26% in controls. Apparently key alloresponse contributors, naive T cells also seemed more diverse than memory cells.

Generated by immunoSEQ multiplex PCR, the TCRdb table keeps only in-frame clones and is missing some. The repertoire holds fewer than 120,000 clones, with 80% to 95% as singletons. Turning to this clone: What it recognizes is unknown.

Germline CDR1 reads SQVTM; CDR2 reads ANQGSEA. J lost 5 bases, V lost 7 bases, and 7 bases had no gene match. The CDR3 length is 14 residues. The clonotype originates from a human donor in good health. The chain uses TRBV29-1 and TRBJ2-5, with 13 bases aligning to TRBD2. Material: CD4+ T cells sorted from blood. CDR3 amino acids: CSGQLAGGPETQYF. In nucleotides, the CDR3 is TGCAGCGGCCAACTAGCGGGGGGGCCTGAGACCCAGTACTTC.